One T cell receptor (beta chain) is described in this entry. These data originate in a study of blood T cell repertoires in COVID-19. Study background: Samples representing acute and convalescent COVID-19 were sourced from the United States, Italy and Spain. PBMCs, B-cell-depleted T cells, or T cells provided the cDNA or gDNA that made up the material.

Authors' methods: Estimated nucleated cell counts came from reference gene primer amplification. Produced via immunoSEQ multiplex PCR; TCRdb's table is partial and in-frame only. That table furnishes V, J and clone size, whereas the DNA furnished D and trimming. The profile shows a few hundred thousand clones, around 84% of them singletons. The germline V gene encodes CDR1 SGHTA and CDR2 FQGNSA. V was pared by 10 bases and J by 0 bases, with 16 bases between. The CDR3 extends over 15 amino acids. The sample consisted of peripheral blood. The chain employs TRBV7-2 and TRBJ2-1; D is perhaps TRBD2 (6 bases). The TCR originated in a man aged 35 to 55 with acute or convalescent COVID-19. DNA of the CDR3: TGTGCCACAAGGGATAGCGGAAGCTCCTACAATGAGCAGTTCTTC. This encodes CATRDSGSSYNEQFF.